These 8 T cell receptor beta chains share one sample of origin, sequenced in a study of blood T cell repertoires in COVID-19. TCRdb keeps only in-frame clones here, not all; method: immunoSEQ multiplex PCR. The table records some 170,000 clones, more than 60% of them present only once. Sample: peripheral blood. These receptors were taken from a man in his 60s with acute or convalescent COVID-19.

This chain joins TRBV5-5 and TRBJ2-7; D possibly corresponds to TRBD2 (5 bases). CDR3 size: 14 residues. Looked up from germline, CDR1 is SGHKS and CDR2 is YYEKEE (reference sequence). V lost 1 base and J lost 3, with 11 bases in between. For the CDR3, the DNA is TGTGCCAGCAGCTTGAGAGGGTCCTTCTACGAGCAGTACTTC. It yields the protein CASSLRGSFYEQYF. Based on the CDR3 plus reference TRBV5-5 and TRBJ2-7, the full variable domain is DAGVTQSPTHLIKTRGQQVTLRCSPISGHKSVSWYQQVLGQGPQFIFQYYEKEERGRGNFPDRFSARQFPNYSSELNVNALLLGDSALYLCASSLRGSFYEQYFGPGTRLTVT.

This clone was seen a single time. This chain connects TRBV6-5 to TRBJ2-1; D may be TRBD1 (5 bases). V was shortened by 5 bases and J by 7 bases, with 12 bases between the two germline ends. The CDR3 extends over 13 amino acids. Germline V CDR1 and CDR2: MNHEY, SVGAGI. DNA of the CDR3: TGTGCCAGCAGTCTCAGGGCCGGAAATGAGCAGTTCTTC. Amino acids: CASSLRAGNEQFF.

Turning to this clone: The same CDR3 can be traced to other DNA sequences in this sample. The V gene is TRBV5-4, the J gene TRBJ1-1; D might be TRBD1 (6 bases). CDR3 length equals 13 residues. The V and J ends lost 2 bases and 4 bases respectively, with 9 bases between them. Germline CDR1 SGHNT, CDR2 YYREEE (reference sequence). This chain's CDR3 is CASSLQGGTEAFF. Here the CDR3 DNA reads TGTGCCAGCAGCTTACAAGGGGGCACTGAAGCTTTCTTT. Full variable domain (rest looked up from reference TRBV5-4 and TRBJ1-1): ETGVTQSPTHLIKTRGQQVTLRCSSQSGHNTVSWYQQALGQGPQFIFQYYREEENGRGNFPPRFSGLQFPNYSSELNVNALELDDSALYLCASSLQGGTEAFFGQGTRLTVV.

On this clone: Other DNA sequences in this sample translate to the same CDR3. The chain joins TRBV10-1 to TRBJ2-3; the match to TRBD2 covers 10 bases. Germline V gene data show CDR1 as WNHNN and CDR2 as SYGVQD (reference sequence). The CDR3 runs to 13 residues. The V gene end was trimmed by 9 bases and the J gene end by 3 bases; junction bases not matched to a gene: 3. CDR3: CASTSGDTDTQYF. Written as DNA, the CDR3 is TGCGCCAGTACTAGCGGGGATACAGATACGCAGTATTTT.

The genes are TRBV7-9 and TRBJ2-7; maybe TRBD1 (5 bases). V was trimmed by 5 bases and J by 0 bases, leaving 8 bases between them. The CDR3 totals 13 residues. Germline assignment: CDR1 SEHNR and CDR2 FQNEAQ (reference sequence). CDR3 residues: CASSQQVSYEQYF. CDR3 bases: TGTGCCAGCAGCCAACAGGTCTCCTACGAGCAGTACTTC.

J is TRBJ1-2 and V is TRBV4-1; unclear D gene. V was trimmed by 0 bases and J by 6 bases, leaving 17 bases between them. The CDR3 is 16 residues long. Per the germline V gene, CDR1 is MGHRA and CDR2 is YSYEKL. The CDR3 DNA is TGCGCCAGCAGCCAAGATGAGAGGGAGGAAGTCGATGGCTACACCTTC. This sequence encodes CASSQDEREEVDGYTF.

The chain carries TRBV30 and TRBJ1-1; possible D gene TRBD1, 6 bases. This CDR3 comprises 11 residues. CDR1 and CDR2 (germline): GTSNPN, SVGIG (reference sequence). The V gene lost 4 bases and the J gene lost 10 bases, with 13 bases spanning the gap. The CDR3 coding sequence is TGTGCCTGGACGTGGGGGCGGTCAGCTTTCTTT. Its protein product is CAWTWGRSAFF.

This chain uses TRBV5-6 with TRBJ1-4; 9 nucleotides match TRBD1. V trimming: 3 bases; J trimming: 2 bases; junction bases outside the gene matches: 5. The V gene's germline CDR1 is SGHDT and CDR2 YYEEEE. The CDR3 runs to 16 residues. Written as DNA, the CDR3 is TGTGCCAGCAGCTCACCTGGACAGGGGACTAATGAAAAACTGTTTTTT. Translated: CASSSPGQGTNEKLFF.